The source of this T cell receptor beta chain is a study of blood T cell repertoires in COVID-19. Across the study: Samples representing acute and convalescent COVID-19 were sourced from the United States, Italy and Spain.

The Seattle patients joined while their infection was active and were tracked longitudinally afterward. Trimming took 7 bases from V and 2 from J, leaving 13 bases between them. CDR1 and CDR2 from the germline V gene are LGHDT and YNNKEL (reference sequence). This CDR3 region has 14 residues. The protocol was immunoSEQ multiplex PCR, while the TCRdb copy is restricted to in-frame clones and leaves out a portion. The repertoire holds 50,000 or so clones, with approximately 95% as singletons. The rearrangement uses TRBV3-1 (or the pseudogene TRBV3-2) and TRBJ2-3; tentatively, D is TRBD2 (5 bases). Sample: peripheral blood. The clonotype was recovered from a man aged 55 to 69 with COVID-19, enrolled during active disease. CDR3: CASMGSVPTDTQYF. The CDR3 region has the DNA TGTGCCAGCATGGGTAGCGTTCCCACAGATACGCAGTATTTT.